This T cell receptor beta chain was obtained from a study of monozygotic twins with inflammatory bowel disease. One entry per CDR3 protein, without DNA, is what TCRdb gives after re-calling the 5' RACE reads. The sample has around 99,000 distinct CDR3 sequences. Germline CDR1 and CDR2: SGHVS and FQNEAQ. This CDR3 is 15 amino acids long. The chain has TRBV7-8 and TRBJ1-5. Sequencing was carried out using blood. This clonotype was sampled from a human donor with ulcerative colitis or Crohn's disease, or a healthy co-twin of an affected twin (not recorded which). CDR3 in amino acids: CASSSPRVLGQPQHF.